This T cell receptor (beta chain) appears in the sequencing data of a study of blood T cell repertoires in COVID-19. Study-wide background: The origin of the acute and convalescent COVID-19 samples was the United States, Italy and Spain. From T cells, B-cell-depleted T cells, or PBMCs came the material, which was cDNA or gDNA.

Trimming pared 3 bases from V and 0 bases from J, leaving 24 bases between. The CDR3 is made up of 19 amino acids. Germline lookup yields CDR1 GTSNPN and CDR2 SVGIG (reference sequence). Authors' analysis steps: Estimation of nucleated cell counts relied on the amplification of reference gene primers. The repertoire was sequenced with immunoSEQ multiplex PCR; TCRdb's copy has only in-frame clones and lacks some. That table gives V, J and clone size, and the DNA gave D and trimming. The sample lists over 250,000 clones, roughly 86% occurring once. The source of this sequence is a woman aged 25-40 years with acute or convalescent COVID-19. Sequencing input: peripheral blood. This sequence joins TRBV30 and TRBJ2-1; maybe TRBD2 (6 bases). CDR3 protein: CAWSIYLAIPSSSYNEQFF. The CDR3 nucleotides are TGTGCCTGGAGCATATACCTAGCGATTCCGAGTAGCTCCTACAATGAGCAGTTCTTC.